This T cell receptor beta chain was recorded in a study of T cell changes during pregnancy in multiple sclerosis. Produced via immunoSEQ multiplex PCR; TCRdb's table is partial and in-frame only. Here the sample spans more than 65,000 clones, roughly 92% being singletons. This CDR3 is 17 amino acids long. Trimming at V came to 0 bases and at J to 6 bases, leaving 9 bases not matched to a gene. In germline, CDR1 is SEHNR, CDR2 FQNEAQ (reference sequence). V and J are TRBV7-9 and TRBJ2-3; 10 positions agree with TRBD2. The clonotype was recovered from a female donor with multiple sclerosis, enrolled in a pregnancy study. Here the sequenced sample was CD4+ T cells from peripheral blood mononuclear cells, taken before pregnancy. CDR3 coding DNA: TGTGCCAGCAGCTTAGCGAGAAGCGGGAGGGCCGGGGATACGCAGTATTTT. It translates to CASSLARSGRAGDTQYF.